This entry describes one TCR beta chain. Antigen specificity is unknown. If patients had autoimmune disease history or systemic immunosuppression, they were excluded. The data were produced by immunoSEQ multiplex PCR, yet TCRdb's version contains in-frame clones alone and is incomplete. Among fewer than 80,000 clones listed, around 85% were seen once. The data stem from a study of OX40 agonist ivuxolimab in advanced cancers. Overall study results and limits: At 0.1 to 3.0 mg/kg and by week 6, CD4+ and CD8+ T cells in the blood had expanded clonally. Those patients achieving a partial response at 0.1-3.0 mg/kg showed among the lowest clonal expansion.

Losses at the gene ends were 4 bases for V and 5 bases for J; bases not matched to a gene: 8. CDR1 KGHSH and CDR2 LQKENI come from the germline V gene. The CDR3 loop spans 15 amino acids. The sample was CD4+ or CD8+ T cells sorted from blood, taken in a trial of the OX40 agonist ivuxolimab. The source of this sequence is an adult with an advanced solid tumor such as melanoma, head and neck, liver or kidney cancer. The chain combines TRBV18 with TRBJ2-3; TRBD2 aligns across 8 bases. CDR3 amino acids: CASSQISGKVDTQYF. The CDR3 nucleotides are TGTGCCAGCTCACAAATTAGCGGGAAGGTAGATACGCAGTATTTT.